This T cell receptor (beta chain) was retrieved from a study of regulatory T cells in long-lasting Graves disease. The study, taken as a whole, reports: Persistent patients had a count of shared public clonotypes (more than 2,500) that exceeded that of new patients (approximately 1,000).

Arm-PCR of CDR3 regions and iRepertoire HTBI primers were used to build TCR beta libraries. TCRdb re-analysed the multiplex PCR reads in MiXCR, keeping a single row per CDR3 protein. The top ten clones hold about 11% of a sample with some 410,000 distinct CDR3 sequences, 16% of them seen once. Germline loops: CDR1 LGHDT, CDR2 YNNKEL (reference sequence). The CDR3 is made up of 15 amino acids. V gave up 1 base and J gave up 2 bases; unmatched junction bases: 3. This clonotype is a singleton in its sample. The antigen is not known. Time point defined: newly diagnosed GD, antithyroid drugs for less than 3 months. The TCR library was made from RNA that had been extracted from PBMCs in TRIzol. Diagnoses of Graves' disease were made by American Thyroid Association guidelines. A nine-milliliter sample of peripheral blood was drawn into EDTA tubes. The data also belong to a second study, concerning T cells in Graves' hyperthyroidism and ophthalmopathy. That study reports: Researchers found most expanded thyroid clonotypes above 0.001 in blood as well.

V usage is TRBV3-1 and J usage is TRBJ2-5, with 8 bases fitting TRBD2. The TCR was taken from a woman aged 25 to 39 with Graves disease. Sequenced here: peripheral blood mononuclear cells (PBMCs), sampled at new diagnosis, from a patient treated with antithyroid drugs. CDR3 DNA sequence: TGTGCCAGCAGCCAAGCGGGAGGGCTACAAGAGACCCAGTACTTC. As protein: CASSQAGGLQETQYF.